These 8 T cell receptor beta chains share one sample of origin, sequenced in a study of T-cell memory formation after mild COVID-19. A single record per CDR3 protein comes from TCRdb applying MiXCR to the 5' RACE reads. The repertoire holds hundreds of thousands of distinct CDR3 sequences, with around 21% as singletons. Sequenced: PBMCs or a T cell subset sorted from them (not recorded which). All receptors derive from an adult woman who had mild COVID-19 (a few samples of this study predate the infection). Cell type and time point are not known.

The sample holds a few counts of this clonotype. The J gene is TRBJ2-7, the V gene TRBV5-5; 7 nucleotides agree with TRBD2. Trimming at V came to 5 bases and at J to 2 bases, leaving 10 bases not matched to a gene. The CDR3 contains 15 residues. The V gene's germline CDR1 is SGHKS and CDR2 YYEKEE (reference sequence). This chain's CDR3 is CASSTLDSGTYEQYF. CDR3 nucleotide sequence: TGTGCCAGCAGTACCCTAGACAGCGGGACCTACGAGCAGTACTTC. The variable domain in full, completed from reference TRBV5-5 and TRBJ2-7, reads DAGVTQSPTHLIKTRGQQVTLRCSPISGHKSVSWYQQVLGQGPQFIFQYYEKEERGRGNFPDRFSARQFPNYSSELNVNALLLGDSALYLCASSTLDSGTYEQYFGPGTRLTVT.

V usage is TRBV24-1 and J usage is TRBJ2-5, with D perhaps given as TRBD1 or TRBD2 (5 bases each). CDR1 and CDR2 (germline): KGHDR, SFDVKD. Trimming cost V 5 bases and J 4 bases, with 7 bases left between them. This CDR3 region has 12 residues. This CDR3 reads CATSVGGETQYF. CDR3 DNA sequence: TGTGCCACCAGTGTTGGGGGAGAGACCCAGTACTTC.

The chain has TRBV19 and TRBJ2-3; possibly TRBD2 for D (6 bases). Trimming pared 6 bases from V and 0 bases from J, leaving 13 bases between. Germline CDR1 and CDR2: LNHDA and SQIVND (reference sequence). The CDR3 runs 15 residues. The CDR3 bases are TGTGCCAGTAGGAGGGCGGGAACTAGCACAGATACGCAGTATTTT. The encoded protein is CASRRAGTSTDTQYF.

This clonotype was counted between two and nine times. V usage is TRBV6-6 and J usage is TRBJ2-1, with TRBD1 as a possible D gene (6 bases). Germline loops: CDR1 MNHNY, CDR2 SVGAGI (reference sequence). The CDR3 has 16 amino acids. The germline V and J ends were trimmed by 2 bases and 6 bases, with 17 bases remaining between them. CDR3 coding DNA: TGTGCCAGCAGTTACGGGGCAGGGGTGATTGGCAATGAGCAGTTCTTC. Translating it yields CASSYGAGVIGNEQFF.

This clonotype was counted a few times. The chain is built from TRBV4-1 and TRBJ2-1; 9 bases match TRBD1. The V gene's germline CDR1 is MGHRA and CDR2 YSYEKL. V gave up 1 base and J gave up 7 bases; unmatched junction bases: 5. The CDR3 sequence is 15 residues long. DNA of the CDR3: TGCGCCAGCAGCCAAGTGGGACAGGGTGGTAATGAGCAGTTCTTC. The encoded protein is CASSQVGQGGNEQFF.

A few counts support this clonotype. The J gene is TRBJ2-1, the V gene TRBV5-1, with a possible D match to TRBD2 (6 bases). The CDR3 runs to 15 residues. CDR1 and CDR2 (germline): SGHRS, YFSETQ. Between the trimmed V and J ends, which lost 1 base and 3 bases, there was a span of 11 bases. CDR3 protein: CASSLRRDLYNEQFF. DNA of the CDR3: TGCGCCAGCAGCTTGCGGCGGGATCTCTACAATGAGCAGTTCTTC.

The chain couples TRBV27 to TRBJ1-2; D perhaps matches TRBD1 (6 bases). The CDR3 covers 16 residues. V was shortened by 2 bases and J by 4 bases, with 17 bases between the two germline ends. The germline V gene has CDR1 MNHEY and CDR2 SMNVEV (reference sequence). The CDR3 coding sequence is TGTGCCAGCAGTTTAAAACAGGGAAGTTTCGGCTATGGCTACACCTTC. Its protein is CASSLKQGSFGYGYTF.

This clonotype was picked up a small number of times. This chain links TRBV20-1 with TRBJ2-7; 14 nucleotides match TRBD2. Germline V CDR1 and CDR2: DFQATT, SNEGSKA (reference sequence). The CDR3 consists of 16 residues. The ends lost 5 bases at V and 1 base at J; junction bases unmatched: 7. The CDR3 DNA reads as TGCAGTGCTGGGACTAGCGGGAGAGGGGGATCCTACGAGCAGTACTTC. It translates to CSAGTSGRGGSYEQYF.